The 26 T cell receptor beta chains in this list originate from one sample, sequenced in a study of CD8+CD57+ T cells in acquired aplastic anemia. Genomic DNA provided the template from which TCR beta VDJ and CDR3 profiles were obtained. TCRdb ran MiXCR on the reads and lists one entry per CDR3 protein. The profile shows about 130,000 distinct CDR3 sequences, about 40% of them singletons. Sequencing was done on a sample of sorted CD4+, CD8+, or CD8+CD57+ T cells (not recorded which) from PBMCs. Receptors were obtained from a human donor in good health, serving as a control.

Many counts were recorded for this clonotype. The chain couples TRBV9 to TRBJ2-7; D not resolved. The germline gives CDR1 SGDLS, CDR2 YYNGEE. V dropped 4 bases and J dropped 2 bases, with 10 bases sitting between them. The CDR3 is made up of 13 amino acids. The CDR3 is CASSSYDTYEQYF. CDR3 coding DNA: TGTGCCAGCAGCTCCTATGATACCTACGAGCAGTACTTC. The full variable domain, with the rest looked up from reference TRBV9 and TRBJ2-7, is DSGVTQTPKHLITATGQRVTLRCSPRSGDLSVYWYQQSLDQGLQFLIQYYNGEERAKGNILERFSAQQFPDLHSELNLSSLELGDSALYFCASSSYDTYEQYFGPGTRLTVT.

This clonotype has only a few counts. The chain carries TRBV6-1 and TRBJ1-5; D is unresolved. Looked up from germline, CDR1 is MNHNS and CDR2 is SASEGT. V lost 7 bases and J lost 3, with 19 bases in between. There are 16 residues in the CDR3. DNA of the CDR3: TGTGCCAGCAACGCAGCACGGGGTTCCCTCAATCAGCCCCAGCATTTT. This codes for CASNAARGSLNQPQHF.

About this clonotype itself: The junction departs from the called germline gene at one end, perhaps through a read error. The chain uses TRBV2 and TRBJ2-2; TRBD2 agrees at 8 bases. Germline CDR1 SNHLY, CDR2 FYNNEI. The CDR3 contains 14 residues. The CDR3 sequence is CAGKGLASAGELLF. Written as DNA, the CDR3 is TGTGCCGGTAAAGGACTAGCTTCCGCGGGGGAGCTGCTTTTT.

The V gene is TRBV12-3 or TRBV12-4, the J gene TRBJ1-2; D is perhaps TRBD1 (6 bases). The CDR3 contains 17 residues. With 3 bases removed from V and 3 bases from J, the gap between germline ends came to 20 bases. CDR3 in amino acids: CASSFRAGELLDYGYTF. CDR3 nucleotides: TGTGCCAGCAGTTTTAGGGCAGGGGAACTTTTAGACTATGGCTACACCTTC.

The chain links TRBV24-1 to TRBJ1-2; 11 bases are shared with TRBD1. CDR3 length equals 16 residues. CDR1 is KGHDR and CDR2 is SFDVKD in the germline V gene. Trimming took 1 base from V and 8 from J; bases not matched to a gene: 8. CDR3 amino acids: CATSDFGQGAARGYTF. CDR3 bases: TGTGCCACCAGTGATTTCGGACAGGGGGCGGCGCGGGGCTACACCTTC.

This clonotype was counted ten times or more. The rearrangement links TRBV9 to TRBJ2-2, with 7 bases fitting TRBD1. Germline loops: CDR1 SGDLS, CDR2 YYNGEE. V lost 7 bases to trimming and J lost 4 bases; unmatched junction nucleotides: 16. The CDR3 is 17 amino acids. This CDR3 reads CASEGKGAPRGTGELFF. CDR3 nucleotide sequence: TGTGCCAGCGAAGGGAAGGGGGCCCCACGGGGCACCGGGGAGCTGTTTTTT. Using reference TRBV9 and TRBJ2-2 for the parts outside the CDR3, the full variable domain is DSGVTQTPKHLITATGQRVTLRCSPRSGDLSVYWYQQSLDQGLQFLIQYYNGEERAKGNILERFSAQQFPDLHSELNLSSLELGDSALYFCASEGKGAPRGTGELFFGEGSRLTVL.

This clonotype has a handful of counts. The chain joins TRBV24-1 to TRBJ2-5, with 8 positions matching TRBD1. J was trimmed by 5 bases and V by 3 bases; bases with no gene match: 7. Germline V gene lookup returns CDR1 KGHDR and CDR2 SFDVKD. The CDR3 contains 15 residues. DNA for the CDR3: TGTGCCACCAGTGATACTTTCAGGGGGCTTGAGACCCAGTACTTC. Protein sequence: CATSDTFRGLETQYF.

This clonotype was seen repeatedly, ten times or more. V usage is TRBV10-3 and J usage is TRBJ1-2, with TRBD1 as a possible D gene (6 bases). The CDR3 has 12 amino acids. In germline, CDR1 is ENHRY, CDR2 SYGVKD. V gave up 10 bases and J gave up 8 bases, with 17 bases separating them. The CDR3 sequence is CANGGGAEGYTF. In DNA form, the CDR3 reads TGTGCCAACGGCGGGGGGGCGGAGGGCTACACCTTC.

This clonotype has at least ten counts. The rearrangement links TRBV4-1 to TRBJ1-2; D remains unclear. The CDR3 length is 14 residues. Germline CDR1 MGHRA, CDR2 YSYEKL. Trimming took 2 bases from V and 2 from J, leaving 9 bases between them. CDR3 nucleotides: TGCGCCAGCAGCCAAAAAGGAAAGAACTATGGCTACACCTTC. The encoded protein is CASSQKGKNYGYTF.

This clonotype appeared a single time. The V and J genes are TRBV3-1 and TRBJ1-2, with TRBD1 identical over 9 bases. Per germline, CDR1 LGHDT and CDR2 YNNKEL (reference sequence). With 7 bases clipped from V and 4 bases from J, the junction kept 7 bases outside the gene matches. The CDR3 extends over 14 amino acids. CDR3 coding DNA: TGTGCCAGCATCACCGGGACAGGGAGCTATGGCTACACCTTC. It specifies CASITGTGSYGYTF.

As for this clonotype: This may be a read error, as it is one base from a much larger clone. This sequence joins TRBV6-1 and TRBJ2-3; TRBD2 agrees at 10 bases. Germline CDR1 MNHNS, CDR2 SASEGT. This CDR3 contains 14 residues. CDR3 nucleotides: TGTGCCAGCAGTGCTAGCGGGAGCACAGATGCGCAGTATTTT. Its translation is CASSASGSTDAQYF.

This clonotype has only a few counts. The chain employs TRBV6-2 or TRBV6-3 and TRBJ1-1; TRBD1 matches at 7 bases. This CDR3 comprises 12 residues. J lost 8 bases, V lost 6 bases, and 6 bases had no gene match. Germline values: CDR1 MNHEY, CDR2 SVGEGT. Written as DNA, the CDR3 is TGTGCCAGCAGATACAGGGGAATGGAAGCTTTCTTT. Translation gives CASRYRGMEAFF.

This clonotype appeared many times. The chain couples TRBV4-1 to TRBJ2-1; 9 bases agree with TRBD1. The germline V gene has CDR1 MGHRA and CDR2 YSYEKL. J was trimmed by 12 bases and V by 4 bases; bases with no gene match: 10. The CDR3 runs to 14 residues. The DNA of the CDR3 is TGCGCCAGCAGCCCTTACGACAGGGGGGGTGGGCAGTTCTTC. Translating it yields CASSPYDRGGGQFF.

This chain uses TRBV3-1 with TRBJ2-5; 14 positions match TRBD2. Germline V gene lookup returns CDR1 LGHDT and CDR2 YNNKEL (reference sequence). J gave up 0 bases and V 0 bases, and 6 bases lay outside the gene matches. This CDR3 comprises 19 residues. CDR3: CASSQDRTSGGWYQETQYF. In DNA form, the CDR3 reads TGTGCCAGCAGCCAAGACCGGACTAGCGGGGGGTGGTACCAAGAGACCCAGTACTTC.

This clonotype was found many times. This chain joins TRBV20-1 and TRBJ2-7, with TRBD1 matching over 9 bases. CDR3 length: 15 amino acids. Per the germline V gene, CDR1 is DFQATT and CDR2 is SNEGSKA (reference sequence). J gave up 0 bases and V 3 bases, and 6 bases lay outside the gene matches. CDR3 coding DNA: TGCAGTGCTAGGGACAGGGGCGGTAGCTCCTACGAGCAGTACTTC. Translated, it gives CSARDRGGSSYEQYF.

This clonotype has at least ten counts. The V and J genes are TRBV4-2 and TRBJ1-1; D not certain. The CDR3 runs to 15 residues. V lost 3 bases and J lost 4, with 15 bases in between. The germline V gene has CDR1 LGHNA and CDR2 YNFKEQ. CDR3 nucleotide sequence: TGTGCCAGCAGCCATCCCACAAAGGGTTCCACTGAAGCTTTCTTT. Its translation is CASSHPTKGSTEAFF.

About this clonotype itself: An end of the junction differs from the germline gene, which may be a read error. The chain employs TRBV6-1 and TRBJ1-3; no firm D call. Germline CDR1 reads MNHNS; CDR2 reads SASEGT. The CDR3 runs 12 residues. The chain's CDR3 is CASSEAGNTIYF. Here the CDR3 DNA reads TGTGCCAGCAGTGAAGCTGGGAACACCATATATTTT.

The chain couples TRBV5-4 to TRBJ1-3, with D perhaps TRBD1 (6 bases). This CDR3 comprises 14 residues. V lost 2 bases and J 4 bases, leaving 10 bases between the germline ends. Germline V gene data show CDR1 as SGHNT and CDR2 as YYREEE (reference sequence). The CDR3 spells CASSLWQGGNTIYF. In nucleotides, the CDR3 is TGTGCCAGCAGCTTATGGCAGGGGGGAAACACCATATATTTT.

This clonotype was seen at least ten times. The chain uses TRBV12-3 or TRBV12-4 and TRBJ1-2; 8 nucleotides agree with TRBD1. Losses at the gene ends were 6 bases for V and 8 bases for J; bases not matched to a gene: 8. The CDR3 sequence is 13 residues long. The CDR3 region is CASRPDRGRGYTF. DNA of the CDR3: TGTGCCAGCAGACCTGACAGGGGACGGGGCTACACCTTC.

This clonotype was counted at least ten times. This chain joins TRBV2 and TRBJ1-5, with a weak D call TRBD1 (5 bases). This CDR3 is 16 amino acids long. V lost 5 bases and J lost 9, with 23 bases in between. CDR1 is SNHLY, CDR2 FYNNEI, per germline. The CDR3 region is CASSWDFKTPEGPQHF. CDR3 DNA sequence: TGTGCCAGCAGTTGGGACTTCAAGACTCCAGAAGGGCCCCAGCATTTT.

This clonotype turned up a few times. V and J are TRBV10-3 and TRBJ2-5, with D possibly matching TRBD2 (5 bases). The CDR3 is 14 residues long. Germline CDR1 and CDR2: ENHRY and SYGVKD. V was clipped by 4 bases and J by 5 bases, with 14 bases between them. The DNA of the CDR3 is TGTGCCATCAGTGGTACACGGAAGCGGGAGACCCAGTACTTC. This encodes CAISGTRKRETQYF.

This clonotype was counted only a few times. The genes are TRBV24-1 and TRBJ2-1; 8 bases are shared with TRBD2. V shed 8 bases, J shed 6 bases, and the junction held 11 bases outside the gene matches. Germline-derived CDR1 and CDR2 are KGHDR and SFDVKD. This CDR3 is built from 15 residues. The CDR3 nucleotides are TGTGCCACCACCGCCTCTACCGGGACTAGCAATGAGCAGTTCTTC. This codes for CATTASTGTSNEQFF.

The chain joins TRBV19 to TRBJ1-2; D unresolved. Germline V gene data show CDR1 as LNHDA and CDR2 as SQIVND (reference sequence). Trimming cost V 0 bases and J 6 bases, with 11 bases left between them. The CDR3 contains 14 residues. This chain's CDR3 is CASSIDRAGDGYTF. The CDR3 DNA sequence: TGTGCCAGTAGTATAGATCGGGCAGGTGATGGCTACACCTTC. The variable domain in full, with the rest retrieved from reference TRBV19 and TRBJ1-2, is DGGITQSPKYLFRKEGQNVTLSCEQNLNHDAMYWYRQDPGQGLRLIYYSQIVNDFQKGDIAEGYSVSREKKESFPLTVTSAQKNPTAFYLCASSIDRAGDGYTFGSGTRLTVV.

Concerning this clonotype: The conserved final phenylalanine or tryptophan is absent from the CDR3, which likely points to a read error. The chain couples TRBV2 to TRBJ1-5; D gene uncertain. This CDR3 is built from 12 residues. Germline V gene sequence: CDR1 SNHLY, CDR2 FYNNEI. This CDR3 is CATSPSNQPQHL. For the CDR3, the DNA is TGTGCGACTAGTCCGAGCAATCAGCCCCAGCATCTT.

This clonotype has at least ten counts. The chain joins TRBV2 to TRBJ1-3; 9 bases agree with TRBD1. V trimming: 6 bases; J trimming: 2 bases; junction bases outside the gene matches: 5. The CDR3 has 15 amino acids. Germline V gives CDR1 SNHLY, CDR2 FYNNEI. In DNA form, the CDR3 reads TGTGCCAGCAGCCTCACAGGGGGCACTGGAAACACCATATATTTT. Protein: CASSLTGGTGNTIYF.

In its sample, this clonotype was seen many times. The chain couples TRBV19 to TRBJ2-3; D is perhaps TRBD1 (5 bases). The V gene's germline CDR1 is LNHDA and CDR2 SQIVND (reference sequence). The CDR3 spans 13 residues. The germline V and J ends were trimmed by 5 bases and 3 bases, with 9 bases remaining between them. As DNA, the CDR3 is TGTGCCAGTAGTGATAGGGGTACAGATACGCAGTATTTT. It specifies CASSDRGTDTQYF.